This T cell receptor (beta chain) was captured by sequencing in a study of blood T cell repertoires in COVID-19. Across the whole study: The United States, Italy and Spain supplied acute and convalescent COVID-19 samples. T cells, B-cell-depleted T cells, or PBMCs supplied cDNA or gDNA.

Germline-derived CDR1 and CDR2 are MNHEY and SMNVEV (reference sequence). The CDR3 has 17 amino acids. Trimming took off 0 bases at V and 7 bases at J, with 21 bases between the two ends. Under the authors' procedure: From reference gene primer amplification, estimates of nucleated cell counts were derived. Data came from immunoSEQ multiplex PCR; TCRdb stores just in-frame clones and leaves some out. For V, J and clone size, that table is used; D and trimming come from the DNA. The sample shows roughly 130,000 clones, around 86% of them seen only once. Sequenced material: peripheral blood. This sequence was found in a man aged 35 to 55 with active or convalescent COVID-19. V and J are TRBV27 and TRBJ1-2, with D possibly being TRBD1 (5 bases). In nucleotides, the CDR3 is TGTGCCAGCAGTTTATCAAGAGTGGGGGGTGTTATGGTTGGCTACACCTTC. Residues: CASSLSRVGGVMVGYTF.